This T cell receptor beta chain was sequenced in a study of CD8+CD57+ T cells in acquired aplastic anemia. Overall study: DNA from sorted CD4+ and CD8+ cells averaged around 3.2 ug. Whole-study findings and limits: Researchers reported that CD8+ Simpson's diversity was not significantly different in patients versus controls. Comparison of patients with controls identified twenty-nine shared CD8+ CDR3 sequences.

CDR3 and TCR beta VDJ profiling relied on genomic DNA as the template. A single record per CDR3 protein comes from TCRdb applying MiXCR to the reads. The sample holds under 200,000 distinct CDR3 sequences, approximately 52% seen once. Germline loops: CDR1 MGHDK, CDR2 SYGVNS. J lost 2 bases, V lost 3 bases, and 12 bases had no gene match. The CDR3 has 19 residues. To note about this clonotype: Its antigen is not identified.

The sequenced patients had an expansion of CD8+CD57+ cells seen by flow cytometry. There were no patients without severe acquired aplastic anemia. The receptor was isolated from a human donor with aplastic anemia. The sequencing input was sorted CD4+, CD8+, or CD8+CD57+ T cells (not recorded which) from PBMCs. The rearrangement uses TRBV25-1 and TRBJ2-7, with 14 bases aligning to TRBD2. The CDR3 sequence is CASSDPGLAGVTAPYEQYF. CDR3 nucleotides: TGTGCCAGCAGTGATCCGGGACTAGCGGGAGTGACGGCCCCCTACGAGCAGTACTTC.